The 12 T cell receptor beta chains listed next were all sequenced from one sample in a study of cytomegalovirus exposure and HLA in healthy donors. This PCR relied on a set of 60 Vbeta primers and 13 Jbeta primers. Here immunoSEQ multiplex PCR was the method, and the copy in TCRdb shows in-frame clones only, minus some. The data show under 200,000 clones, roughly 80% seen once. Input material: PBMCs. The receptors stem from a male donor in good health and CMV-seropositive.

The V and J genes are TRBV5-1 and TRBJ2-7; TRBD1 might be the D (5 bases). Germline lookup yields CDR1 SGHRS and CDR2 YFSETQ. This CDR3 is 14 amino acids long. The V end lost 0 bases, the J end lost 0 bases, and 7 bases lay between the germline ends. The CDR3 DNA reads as TGCGCCAGCAGCTTGGTGCAGGGCTCCTACGAGCAGTACTTC. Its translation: CASSLVQGSYEQYF.

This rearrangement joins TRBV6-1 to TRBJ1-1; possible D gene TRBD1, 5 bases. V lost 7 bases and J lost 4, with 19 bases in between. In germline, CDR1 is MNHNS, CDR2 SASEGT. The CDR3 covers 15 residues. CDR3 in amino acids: CASITSGGRGTEAFF. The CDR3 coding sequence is TGTGCCAGCATAACAAGCGGGGGACGGGGCACTGAAGCTTTCTTT.

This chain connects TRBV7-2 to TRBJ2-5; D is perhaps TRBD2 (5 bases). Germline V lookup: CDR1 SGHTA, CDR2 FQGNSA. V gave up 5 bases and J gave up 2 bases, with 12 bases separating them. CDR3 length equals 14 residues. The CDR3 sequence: CASSLTRGQETQYF. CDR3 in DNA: TGTGCCAGCAGCCTAACTAGAGGGCAAGAGACCCAGTACTTC.

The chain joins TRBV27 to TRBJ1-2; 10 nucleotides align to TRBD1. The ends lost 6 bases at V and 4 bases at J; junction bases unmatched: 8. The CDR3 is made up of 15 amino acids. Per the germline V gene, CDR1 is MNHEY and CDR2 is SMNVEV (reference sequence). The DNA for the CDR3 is TGTGCCAGCAGCCCGCTGGGACAGGGGTCCTATGGCTACACCTTC. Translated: CASSPLGQGSYGYTF.

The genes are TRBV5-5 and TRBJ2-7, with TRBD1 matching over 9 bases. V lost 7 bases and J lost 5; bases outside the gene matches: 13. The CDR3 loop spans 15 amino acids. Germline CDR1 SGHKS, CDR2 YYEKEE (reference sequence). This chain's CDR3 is CASGVTGGSFDEQYF. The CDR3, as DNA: TGTGCCAGCGGGGTCACAGGGGGCTCTTTTGACGAGCAGTACTTC. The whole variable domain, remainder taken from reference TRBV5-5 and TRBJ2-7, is DAGVTQSPTHLIKTRGQQVTLRCSPISGHKSVSWYQQVLGQGPQFIFQYYEKEERGRGNFPDRFSARQFPNYSSELNVNALLLGDSALYLCASGVTGGSFDEQYFGPGTRLTVT.

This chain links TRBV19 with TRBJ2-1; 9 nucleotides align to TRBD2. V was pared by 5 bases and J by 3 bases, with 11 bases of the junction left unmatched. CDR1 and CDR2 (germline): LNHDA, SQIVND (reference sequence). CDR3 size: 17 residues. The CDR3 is CASSPLGAGGNYNEQFF. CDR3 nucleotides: TGTGCCAGTAGTCCCCTGGGAGCGGGGGGTAACTACAATGAGCAGTTCTTC.

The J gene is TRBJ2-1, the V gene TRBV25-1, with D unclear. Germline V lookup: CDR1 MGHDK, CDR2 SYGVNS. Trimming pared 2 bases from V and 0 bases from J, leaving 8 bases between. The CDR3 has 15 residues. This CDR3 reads CASSERHHSYNEQFF. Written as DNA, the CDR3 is TGTGCCAGCAGTGAACGACACCACTCCTACAATGAGCAGTTCTTC. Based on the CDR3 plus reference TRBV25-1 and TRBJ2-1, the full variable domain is EADIYQTPRYLVIGTGKKITLECSQTMGHDKMYWYQQDPGMELHLIHYSYGVNSTEKGDLSSESTVSRIRTEHFPLTLESARPSHTSQYLCASSERHHSYNEQFFGPGTRLTVL.

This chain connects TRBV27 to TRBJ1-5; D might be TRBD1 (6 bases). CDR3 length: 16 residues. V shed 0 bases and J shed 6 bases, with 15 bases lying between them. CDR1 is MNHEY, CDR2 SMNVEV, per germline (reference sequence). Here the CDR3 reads CASSLSFGEGGQPQHF. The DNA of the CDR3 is TGTGCCAGCAGTTTATCGTTCGGGGAAGGGGGTCAGCCCCAGCATTTT.

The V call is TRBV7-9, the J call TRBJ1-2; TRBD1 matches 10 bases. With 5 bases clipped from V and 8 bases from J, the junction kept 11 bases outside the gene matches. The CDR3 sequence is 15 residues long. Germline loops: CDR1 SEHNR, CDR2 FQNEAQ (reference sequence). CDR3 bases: TGTGCCAGCAGCGGTCCGGGACAGGGGACGGGGGGCTACACCTTC. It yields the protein CASSGPGQGTGGYTF.

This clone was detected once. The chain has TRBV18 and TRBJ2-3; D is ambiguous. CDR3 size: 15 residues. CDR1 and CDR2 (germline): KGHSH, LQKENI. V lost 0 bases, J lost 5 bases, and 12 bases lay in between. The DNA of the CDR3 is TGTGCCAGCTCACCACCCACCGGGTCCTTAGATACGCAGTATTTT. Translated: CASSPPTGSLDTQYF.

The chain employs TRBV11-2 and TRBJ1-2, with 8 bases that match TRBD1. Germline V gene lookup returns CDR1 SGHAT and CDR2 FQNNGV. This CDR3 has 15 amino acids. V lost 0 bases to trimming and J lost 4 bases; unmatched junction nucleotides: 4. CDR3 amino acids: CASSLDPGGIYGYTF. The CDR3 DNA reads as TGTGCCAGCAGCTTAGATCCAGGGGGCATCTATGGCTACACCTTC.

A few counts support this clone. CDR3 in amino acids: CASSLQTASPLHF. CDR3 nucleotides: TGTGCCAGCAGCCTACAGACGGCTTCACCCCTCCACTTT. This rearrangement joins TRBV7-8 to TRBJ1-6; no firm D call. The germline CDR1 and CDR2 sequences are SGHVS and FQNEAQ. The ends were cut back, 5 bases at V and 9 bases at J, with 11 bases in the middle. The CDR3 is 13 amino acids.